Presented here are 29 T cell receptor beta chains from one specimen sequenced in a study of chemoradiotherapy in HPV16-positive cancers. Here immunoSEQ multiplex PCR was the method, and the copy in TCRdb shows in-frame clones only, minus some. Found here are approximately 52,000 clones, around nine tenths of them singletons; the top ten hold under 3.5%. This sample comprised blood, obtained from a patient who underwent chemoradiotherapy. These receptors were collected from a human donor with HPV-associated anogenital cancer.

V is TRBV5-4 and J is TRBJ1-4; TRBD1 matches 7 bases. The CDR3 consists of 16 residues. The V gene end was trimmed by 4 bases and the J gene end by 0 bases; junction bases not matched to a gene: 6. Germline V CDR1 and CDR2: SGHNT, YYREEE (reference sequence). CDR3 protein: CASSRTGAATNEKLFF. CDR3 sequence (DNA): TGTGCCAGCAGCAGAACAGGGGCCGCAACTAATGAAAAACTGTTTTTT. The complete variable domain, with remaining parts taken from reference TRBV5-4 and TRBJ1-4, reads ETGVTQSPTHLIKTRGQQVTLRCSSQSGHNTVSWYQQALGQGPQFIFQYYREEENGRGNFPPRFSGLQFPNYSSELNVNALELDDSALYLCASSRTGAATNEKLFFGSGTQLSVL.

J is TRBJ2-1 and V is TRBV9, with D possibly being TRBD2 (6 bases). V dropped 2 bases and J dropped 0 bases, with 9 bases sitting between them. Germline lookup yields CDR1 SGDLS and CDR2 YYNGEE. CDR3 length: 15 amino acids. This CDR3 is CASSVTSTSYNEQFF. The CDR3 DNA follows: TGTGCCAGCAGCGTCACTAGCACCTCCTACAATGAGCAGTTCTTC. Full variable domain (missing parts from reference TRBV9 and TRBJ2-1): DSGVTQTPKHLITATGQRVTLRCSPRSGDLSVYWYQQSLDQGLQFLIQYYNGEERAKGNILERFSAQQFPDLHSELNLSSLELGDSALYFCASSVTSTSYNEQFFGPGTRLTVL.

The V and J genes are TRBV5-6 and TRBJ2-3; 8 bases fit TRBD2. Germline V gene lookup returns CDR1 SGHDT and CDR2 YYEEEE. This CDR3 is built from 16 residues. Unmatched junction bases numbered 5, after V lost 2 bases and J lost 0 bases. CDR3 in amino acids: CASSFSGRASTDTQYF. As DNA, the CDR3 is TGTGCCAGCAGCTTCTCCGGGAGGGCCAGCACAGATACGCAGTATTTT. Supplemented by reference TRBV5-6 and TRBJ2-3, the full variable domain reads DAGVTQSPTHLIKTRGQQVTLRCSPKSGHDTVSWYQQALGQGPQFIFQYYEEEERQRGNFPDRFSGHQFPNYSSELNVNALLLGDSALYLCASSFSGRASTDTQYFGPGTRLTVL.

This clone was picked up one time. The chain uses TRBV9 and TRBJ2-1; the D gene is possibly TRBD1 (5 bases). The germline V gene encodes CDR1 SGDLS and CDR2 YYNGEE. There are 13 residues in the CDR3. V was trimmed by 0 bases and J by 6 bases, leaving 7 bases between them. The CDR3 reads CASSVGQGNEQFF. CDR3 nucleotides: TGTGCCAGCAGCGTAGGGCAGGGCAATGAGCAGTTCTTC.

The chain recombines TRBV5-4 with TRBJ1-1, with D maybe TRBD1 (6 bases). Germline CDR1 SGHNT, CDR2 YYREEE (reference sequence). This CDR3 spans 14 amino acids. V lost 0 bases and J lost 0, with 6 bases in between. The CDR3 DNA reads as TGTGCCAGCAGCTTGGGGACAGTGAACACTGAAGCTTTCTTT. This sequence encodes CASSLGTVNTEAFF. Based on the CDR3 plus reference TRBV5-4 and TRBJ1-1, the full variable domain is ETGVTQSPTHLIKTRGQQVTLRCSSQSGHNTVSWYQQALGQGPQFIFQYYREEENGRGNFPPRFSGLQFPNYSSELNVNALELDDSALYLCASSLGTVNTEAFFGQGTRLTVV.

This clone was counted once. V gene TRBV5-1 combines with J gene TRBJ2-3; tentatively, D is TRBD1 or TRBD2 (5 bases each). The V end lost 4 bases, the J end lost 0 bases, and 15 bases lay between the germline ends. This CDR3 spans 16 amino acids. The germline gives CDR1 SGHRS, CDR2 YFSETQ. The CDR3 region has the DNA TGCGCCAGCAGCCGCTTGGGACGGACTAGCACAGATACGCAGTATTTT. Amino acids: CASSRLGRTSTDTQYF. The whole variable domain, filled in from reference TRBV5-1 and TRBJ2-3, reads KAGVTQTPRYLIKTRGQQVTLSCSPISGHRSVSWYQQTPGQGLQFLFEYFSETQRNKGNFPGRFSGRQFSNSRSEMNVSTLELGDSALYLCASSRLGRTSTDTQYFGPGTRLTVL.

This rearrangement joins TRBV6-4 to TRBJ2-3; perhaps TRBD2 as D (6 bases). V was pared by 3 bases and J by 4 bases, with 11 bases between. The CDR3 is 14 amino acids. Per the germline V gene, CDR1 is MRHNA and CDR2 is SNTAGT. CDR3 region: CASSEVGEADTQYF. The CDR3 coding sequence is TGTGCCAGCAGTGAGGTGGGGGAGGCAGATACGCAGTATTTT.

The chain recombines TRBV30 with TRBJ2-3, with D tentatively TRBD1 or TRBD2 (5 bases each). The germline V gene has CDR1 GTSNPN and CDR2 SVGIG (reference sequence). This CDR3 comprises 13 residues. CDR3 amino acids: CVLGGPSTDTQYF. The CDR3 DNA reads as TGTGTTCTTGGGGGACCTAGCACAGATACGCAGTATTTT.

The chain carries TRBV15 and TRBJ1-2; no definite D call. CDR3 size: 13 residues. Germline CDR1 is LNHNV and CDR2 is YYDKDF (reference sequence). The V end was cut by 0 bases, the J end by 8 bases, with 10 bases between. CDR3 amino acids: CATSRDLLMGYTF. For the CDR3, the DNA is TGTGCCACCAGCAGAGATCTACTAATGGGCTACACCTTC. The full variable domain, in which reference TRBV15 and TRBJ1-2 provide the parts outside the CDR3, is DAMVIQNPRYQVTQFGKPVTLSCSQTLNHNVMYWYQQKSSQAPKLLFHYYDKDFNNEADTPDNFQSRRPNTSFCFLDIRSPGLGDTAMYLCATSRDLLMGYTFGSGTRLTVV.

This chain connects TRBV10-1 to TRBJ2-7; D gene unclear. The CDR3 loop spans 13 amino acids. V was shortened by 0 bases and J by 7 bases, with 10 bases between the two germline ends. From germline, CDR1 is WNHNN and CDR2 SYGVQD (reference sequence). CDR3 sequence (DNA): TGCGCCAGCAGTGAGTCGACTGGGTTGGAGCAGTACTTC. Translating gives CASSESTGLEQYF.

The V gene is TRBV27, the J gene TRBJ2-7; D is perhaps TRBD2 (6 bases). V was pared by 5 bases and J by 2 bases, with 13 bases between. The CDR3 is 14 residues long. Germline V lookup: CDR1 MNHEY, CDR2 SMNVEV (reference sequence). The CDR3 DNA reads as TGTGCCAGCAGTCCCCTAGCGAATACCTACGAGCAGTACTTC. Protein product: CASSPLANTYEQYF.

This chain uses TRBV5-4 with TRBJ1-2; 9 nucleotides agree with TRBD1. The V gene's germline CDR1 is SGHNT and CDR2 YYREEE (reference sequence). The CDR3 is made up of 16 amino acids. Trimming removed 2 bases from V and 1 base from J; junction bases left unmatched: 6. The CDR3 sequence is CASSLQGAFRNYGYTF. The DNA for the CDR3 is TGTGCCAGCAGCTTACAGGGGGCATTCCGTAACTATGGCTACACCTTC. Full variable domain (rest looked up from reference TRBV5-4 and TRBJ1-2): ETGVTQSPTHLIKTRGQQVTLRCSSQSGHNTVSWYQQALGQGPQFIFQYYREEENGRGNFPPRFSGLQFPNYSSELNVNALELDDSALYLCASSLQGAFRNYGYTFGSGTRLTVV.

This clone was seen a single time. The chain employs TRBV30 and TRBJ2-1; D might be TRBD1 (6 bases). The CDR3 covers 10 residues. Trimming took off 8 bases at V and 12 bases at J, with 14 bases between the two ends. CDR1 is GTSNPN, CDR2 SVGIG, per germline (reference sequence). The CDR3 bases are TGTGCCGGATACAGGGCTTGGCAGTTCTTC. Amino acids: CAGYRAWQFF.

The chain recombines TRBV5-1 with TRBJ1-1; D is perhaps TRBD1 (5 bases). Trimming pared 4 bases from V and 10 bases from J, leaving 17 bases between. Germline values: CDR1 SGHRS, CDR2 YFSETQ. CDR3 size: 13 residues. The CDR3 region is CASSPSGGFVAFF. Written as DNA, the CDR3 is TGCGCCAGCAGCCCAAGCGGGGGTTTTGTAGCTTTCTTT.

The chain combines TRBV6-4 with TRBJ1-1; no firm D call. V was cut by 4 bases and J by 1 base, with 10 bases left in between. The germline CDR1 and CDR2 sequences are MRHNA and SNTAGT. The CDR3 sequence is 14 residues long. CDR3 in amino acids: CASSAAPGNTEAFF. DNA of the CDR3: TGTGCCAGCAGTGCTGCTCCTGGGAACACTGAAGCTTTCTTT.

The chain couples TRBV6-5 to TRBJ2-3; 7 nucleotides line up with TRBD1. In germline, CDR1 is MNHEY, CDR2 SVGAGI. This CDR3 contains 14 residues. J gave up 0 bases and V 8 bases, and 5 bases lay outside the gene matches. CDR3 amino acids: CASGRGGSTDTQYF. The CDR3 coding sequence is TGTGCCAGCGGACGAGGGGGCAGCACAGATACGCAGTATTTT.

This chain uses TRBV27 with TRBJ1-1, with 8 bases identical to TRBD1. V lost 4 bases to trimming and J lost 3 bases; unmatched junction nucleotides: 10. Germline V gene lookup returns CDR1 MNHEY and CDR2 SMNVEV (reference sequence). CDR3 length equals 16 residues. CDR3 coding DNA: TGTGCCAGCAGTTGGACAGGGACTTGGAGTGACACTGAAGCTTTCTTT. Its protein product is CASSWTGTWSDTEAFF.

The chain employs TRBV9 and TRBJ2-5; perhaps D is TRBD1 or TRBD2 (6 bases each). The CDR3 is made up of 13 amino acids. Germline V lookup: CDR1 SGDLS, CDR2 YYNGEE. Between the trimmed V and J ends, which lost 3 bases and 4 bases, there was a span of 10 bases. In nucleotides, the CDR3 is TGTGCCAGCAGCGCCGGGGGCAGAGAGACCCAGTACTTC. Translation gives CASSAGGRETQYF. The whole variable domain, filled in from reference TRBV9 and TRBJ2-5, reads DSGVTQTPKHLITATGQRVTLRCSPRSGDLSVYWYQQSLDQGLQFLIQYYNGEERAKGNILERFSAQQFPDLHSELNLSSLELGDSALYFCASSAGGRETQYFGPGTRLLVL.

This chain uses TRBV25-1 with TRBJ2-1; 9 nucleotides align to TRBD2. The CDR3 length is 14 residues. Trimming at V came to 8 bases and at J to 6 bases, leaving 8 bases not matched to a gene. Germline V gene data show CDR1 as MGHDK and CDR2 as SYGVNS. The CDR3 region has the DNA TGTGCCAGCTCAGCGGGGGGTTTTTCCAATGAGCAGTTCTTC. Protein: CASSAGGFSNEQFF.

V gene TRBV9 combines with J gene TRBJ2-1, with 9 nucleotides matching TRBD1. V was pared by 0 bases and J by 7 bases, with 17 bases of the junction left unmatched. Germline V CDR1 and CDR2: SGDLS, YYNGEE. CDR3 size: 19 residues. The CDR3 loop reads CASSVGFGTGTPRGNEQFF. In DNA, the CDR3 is TGTGCCAGCAGCGTAGGTTTTGGGACAGGGACCCCCCGGGGGAATGAGCAGTTCTTC. Looking up the rest from reference TRBV9 and TRBJ2-1 gives the full variable domain: DSGVTQTPKHLITATGQRVTLRCSPRSGDLSVYWYQQSLDQGLQFLIQYYNGEERAKGNILERFSAQQFPDLHSELNLSSLELGDSALYFCASSVGFGTGTPRGNEQFFGPGTRLTVL.

The chain employs TRBV2 and TRBJ2-2, with 15 bases lining up with TRBD2. The CDR3 has 16 amino acids. J lost 3 bases, V lost 6 bases, and 2 bases had no gene match. The V gene's germline CDR1 is SNHLY and CDR2 FYNNEI. CDR3 bases: TGTGCCAGCAGCGGGACTAGCGGGAGGTACACCGGGGAGCTGTTTTTT. The encoded protein is CASSGTSGRYTGELFF.

J is TRBJ1-5 and V is TRBV27, with D possibly matching TRBD1 (5 bases). The CDR3 extends over 13 amino acids. Trimming pared 5 bases from V and 8 bases from J, leaving 13 bases between. Germline V lookup: CDR1 MNHEY, CDR2 SMNVEV (reference sequence). The CDR3 region has the DNA TGTGCCAGCAGTGCGACGGGGGTAGAGCCCCAGCATTTT. It translates to CASSATGVEPQHF.

V gene TRBV6-1 combines with J gene TRBJ1-2; possibly TRBD1 for D (6 bases). The CDR3 covers 13 residues. The V end was cut by 10 bases, the J end by 6 bases, with 18 bases between. Germline V gives CDR1 MNHNS, CDR2 SASEGT. In nucleotides, the CDR3 is TGTGCCACACAGACAGGAATCCTCGATGGCTACACCTTC. Protein product: CATQTGILDGYTF.

The chain couples TRBV9 to TRBJ2-2; TRBD2 matches at 7 bases. J lost 3 bases, V lost 0 bases, and 2 bases had no gene match. There are 15 residues in the CDR3. Germline lookup yields CDR1 SGDLS and CDR2 YYNGEE. CDR3 sequence reads: CASSVGRGYTGELFF. The DNA of the CDR3 is TGTGCCAGCAGCGTAGGGCGGGGGTACACCGGGGAGCTGTTTTTT.

The CDR3 region is CASSRAGSSYNEQFF. The CDR3, as DNA: TGCGCCAGCAGCAGAGCGGGGAGCTCCTACAATGAGCAGTTCTTC. The chain combines TRBV5-1 with TRBJ2-1; 7 bases line up with TRBD2. This CDR3 comprises 15 residues. Germline V gives CDR1 SGHRS, CDR2 YFSETQ. The J segment lost 0 bases and the V segment lost 4 bases, leaving 4 bases of the junction unmatched.

This chain uses TRBV5-5 with TRBJ1-2, with D hard to call. The CDR3 is 15 amino acids. Germline CDR1 and CDR2: SGHKS and YYEKEE (reference sequence). Trimming cost V 4 bases and J 5 bases, with 18 bases left between them. As DNA, the CDR3 is TGTGCCAGCAGCGCATCCGGGATCCAAGGGTATGGCTACACCTTC. It encodes CASSASGIQGYGYTF.

The chain links TRBV7-2 to TRBJ2-1, with D possibly being TRBD1 (5 bases). CDR3 length: 16 amino acids. V lost 6 bases and J 4 bases, leaving 19 bases between the germline ends. Germline V gives CDR1 SGHTA, CDR2 FQGNSA. The CDR3 region is CASSSEGVAGYNEQFF. The CDR3 DNA reads TGTGCCAGCAGTTCCGAAGGAGTCGCAGGGTACAATGAGCAGTTCTTC.

The genes are TRBV4-1 and TRBJ1-1; D unclear. Germline V lookup: CDR1 MGHRA, CDR2 YSYEKL. Trimming shortened V by 0 bases and J by 0 bases, and 5 bases separated the two germline ends. CDR3 length: 14 residues. DNA for the CDR3: TGCGCCAGCAGCCAAGACAGTATGAACACTGAAGCTTTCTTT. Its protein is CASSQDSMNTEAFF.

The rearrangement links TRBV12-5 to TRBJ2-1, with D tentatively TRBD1 (6 bases). CDR1 is LGHNT and CDR2 is FRNRAP in the germline V gene. This CDR3 is built from 15 residues. The V and J ends lost 2 bases and 2 bases respectively, with 10 bases between them. The CDR3 protein is CASGLNRAAYNEQFF. The CDR3 DNA sequence: TGTGCTAGTGGTTTGAACAGGGCCGCCTACAATGAGCAGTTCTTC.